This T cell receptor beta chain appears in the sequencing data of a study of shared T cell receptors in the human thymus. The CDR3 is 15 residues long. Germline V CDR1 and CDR2: SGHTS, YDEGEE. V lost 5 bases and J lost 5, with 16 bases in between. The data were produced by immunoSEQ multiplex PCR, yet TCRdb's version contains in-frame clones alone and is incomplete. The sample records about 380,000 clones, around 93% being singletons. The receptor was derived from a human donor. The chain has TRBV5-8 and TRBJ2-2; D possibly uses TRBD1 or TRBD2 (5 bases each). Sequencing was done on a sample of thymocytes. The CDR3 DNA follows: TGTGCCAGCAGTAAGGGCAGGGAGCAAACCGGGGAGCTGTTTTTT. Its translation: CASSKGREQTGELFF. The full variable domain, completed using reference TRBV5-8 and TRBJ2-2, is EAGVTQSPTHLIKTRGQQATLRCSPISGHTSVYWYQQALGLGLQFLLWYDEGEERNRGNFPPRFSGRQFPNYSSELNVNALELEDSALYLCASSKGREQTGELFFGEGSRLTVL.